The subject of this entry is one T cell receptor (beta chain). Its specificity is not known. This CDR3 is built from 13 residues. Germline loops: CDR1 SGHTA, CDR2 FQGNSA. Germline trimming cut 6 bases from V and 8 bases from J; bases unmatched to any gene: 4. This sample stems from a study of response to subunit inactivated influenza vaccine. Study-level results: Few additional T cells are recruited per seasonal influenza vaccination, authors suggested.

TCRdb re-called the RT-PCR reads with MiXCR, one entry per CDR3 protein. The table has approximately 490,000 distinct CDR3 sequences, approximately 7.2% seen once; the top ten hold 10% to 15%. Source: PBMCs from blood, taken less than 30 months after vaccination. The V call is TRBV7-2, the J call TRBJ2-1, with TRBD1 matching 10 bases. This clonotype was obtained from a man between 50 and 75 years old who received an inactivated influenza vaccine. CDR3: CASRRQGADEQFF. DNA of the CDR3: TGTGCCAGCAGGAGACAGGGGGCCGATGAGCAGTTCTTC.